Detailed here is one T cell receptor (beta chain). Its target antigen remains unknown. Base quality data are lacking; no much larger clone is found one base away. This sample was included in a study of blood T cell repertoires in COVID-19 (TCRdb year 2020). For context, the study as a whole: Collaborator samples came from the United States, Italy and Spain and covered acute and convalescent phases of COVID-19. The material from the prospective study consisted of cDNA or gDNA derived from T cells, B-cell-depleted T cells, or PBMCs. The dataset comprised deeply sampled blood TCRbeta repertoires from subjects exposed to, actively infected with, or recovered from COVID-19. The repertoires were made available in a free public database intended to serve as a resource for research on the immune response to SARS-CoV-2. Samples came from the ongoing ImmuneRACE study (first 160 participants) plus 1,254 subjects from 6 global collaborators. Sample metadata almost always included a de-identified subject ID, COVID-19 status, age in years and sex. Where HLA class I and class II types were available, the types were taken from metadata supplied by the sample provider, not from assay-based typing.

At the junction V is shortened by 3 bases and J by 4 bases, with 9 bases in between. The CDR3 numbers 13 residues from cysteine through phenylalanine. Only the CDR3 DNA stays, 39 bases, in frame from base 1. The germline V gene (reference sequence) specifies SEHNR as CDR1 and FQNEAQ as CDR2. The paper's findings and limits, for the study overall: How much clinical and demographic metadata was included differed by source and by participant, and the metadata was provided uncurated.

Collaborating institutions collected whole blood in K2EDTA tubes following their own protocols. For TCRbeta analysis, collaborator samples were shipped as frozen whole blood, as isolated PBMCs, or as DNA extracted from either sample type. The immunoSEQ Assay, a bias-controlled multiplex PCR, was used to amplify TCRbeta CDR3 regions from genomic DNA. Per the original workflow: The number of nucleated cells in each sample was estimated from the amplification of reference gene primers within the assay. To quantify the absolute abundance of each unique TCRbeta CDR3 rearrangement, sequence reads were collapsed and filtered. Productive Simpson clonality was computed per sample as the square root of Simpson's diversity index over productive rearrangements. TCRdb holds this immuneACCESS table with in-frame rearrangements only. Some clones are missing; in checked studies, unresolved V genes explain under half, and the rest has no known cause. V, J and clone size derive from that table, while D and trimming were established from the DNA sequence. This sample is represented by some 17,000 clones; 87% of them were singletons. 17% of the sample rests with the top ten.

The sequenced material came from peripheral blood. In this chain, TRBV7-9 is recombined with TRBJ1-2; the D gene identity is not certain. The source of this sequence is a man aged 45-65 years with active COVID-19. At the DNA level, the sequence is TGTGCCAGCAGCTTGGGGAGGAGCTATGGCTACACCTTC. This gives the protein CASSLGRSYGYTF.